The 6 T cell receptor beta chains reported below all come from one sample, sequenced in a study of control samples from healthy donors and cancer patients. TCRdb's table, derived via immunoSEQ multiplex PCR, lists solely in-frame clones and lacks some. The sample consists of about 57,000 clones, under 95% of them appearing once. Sequenced sample: PBMCs. These receptors all stem from a man between 25 and 39 years old with colorectal cancer.

This chain links TRBV7-9 with TRBJ1-2; 9 nucleotides match TRBD1. With V trimmed by 5 bases and J by 10 bases, 8 bases remained unmatched. The CDR3 sequence is 13 residues long. From germline, CDR1 is SEHNR and CDR2 FQNEAQ (reference sequence). CDR3 protein: CASSVWTGEYYTF. The CDR3 region has the DNA TGTGCCAGCAGCGTATGGACAGGGGAATACTACACCTTC. Supplemented by reference TRBV7-9 and TRBJ1-2, the full variable domain reads DTGVSQNPRHKITKRGQNVTFRCDPISEHNRLYWYRQTLGQGPEFLTYFQNEAQLEKSRLLSDRFSAERPKGSFSTLEIQRTEQGDSAMYLCASSVWTGEYYTFGSGTRLTVV.

V usage is TRBV5-4 and J usage is TRBJ1-3, with D unclear. Germline values: CDR1 SGHNT, CDR2 YYREEE (reference sequence). Trimming stripped 0 bases from V and 1 base from J, with 8 bases between. The CDR3 runs to 15 residues. The CDR3 region is CASSLGYLSGNTIYF. CDR3 coding DNA: TGTGCCAGCAGCTTGGGGTATCTTTCTGGAAACACCATATATTTT.

The chain uses TRBV4-2 and TRBJ2-2, with D perhaps matching TRBD1 or TRBD2 (5 bases each). The V and J ends lost 0 bases and 6 bases respectively, with 14 bases between them. Looked up from germline, CDR1 is LGHNA and CDR2 is YNFKEQ. This CDR3 region has 16 residues. CDR3 sequence reads: CASSQDDLEGSGELFF. DNA of the CDR3: TGTGCCAGCAGCCAAGATGACCTCGAGGGGTCCGGGGAGCTGTTTTTT.

V usage is TRBV29-1 and J usage is TRBJ2-1, with TRBD2 matching 9 bases. The trim removed 6 bases at V and 7 bases at J, leaving 13 bases unmatched. The CDR3 sequence is 15 residues long. From germline, CDR1 is SQVTM and CDR2 ANQGSEA. CDR3 sequence reads: CSVDSGTSSSNEQFF. The CDR3 nucleotides read TGCAGCGTAGATTCCGGGACTAGCTCGTCGAATGAGCAGTTCTTC.

This chain joins TRBV6-5 and TRBJ1-1; D is perhaps TRBD1 (5 bases). Germline V CDR1 and CDR2: MNHEY, SVGAGI. The CDR3 has 11 residues. V lost 9 bases to trimming and J lost 7 bases, with 12 bases between them. The CDR3, as DNA: TGTGCCAGTACGGGGCAGTTTGAAGCTTTCTTT. It specifies CASTGQFEAFF.

The chain has TRBV7-6 and TRBJ1-3; maybe TRBD1 (6 bases). CDR1 and CDR2 from the germline V gene are SGHVS and FNYEAQ. V gave up 4 bases and J gave up 2 bases, with 15 bases separating them. The CDR3 covers 16 residues. CDR3 sequence (DNA): TGTGCCAGCAGCTCCAGTAGCAGGGGAACTGGAAACACCATATATTTT. Amino acid sequence: CASSSSSRGTGNTIYF.